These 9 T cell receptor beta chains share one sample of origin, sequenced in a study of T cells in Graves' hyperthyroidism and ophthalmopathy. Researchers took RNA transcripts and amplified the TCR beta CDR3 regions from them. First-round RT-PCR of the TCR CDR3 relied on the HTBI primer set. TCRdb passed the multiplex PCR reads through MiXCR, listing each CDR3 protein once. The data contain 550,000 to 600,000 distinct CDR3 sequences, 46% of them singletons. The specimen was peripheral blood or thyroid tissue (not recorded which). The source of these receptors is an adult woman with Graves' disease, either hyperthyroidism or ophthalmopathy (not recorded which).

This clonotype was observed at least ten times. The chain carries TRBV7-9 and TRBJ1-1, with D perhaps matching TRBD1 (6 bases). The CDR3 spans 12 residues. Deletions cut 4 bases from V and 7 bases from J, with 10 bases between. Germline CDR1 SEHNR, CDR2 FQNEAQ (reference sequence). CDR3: CASSYEGGEAFF. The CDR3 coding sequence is TGTGCCAGCAGCTACGAGGGGGGTGAAGCTTTCTTT. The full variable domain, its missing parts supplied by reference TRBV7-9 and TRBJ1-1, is DTGVSQNPRHKITKRGQNVTFRCDPISEHNRLYWYRQTLGQGPEFLTYFQNEAQLEKSRLLSDRFSAERPKGSFSTLEIQRTEQGDSAMYLCASSYEGGEAFFGQGTRLTVV.

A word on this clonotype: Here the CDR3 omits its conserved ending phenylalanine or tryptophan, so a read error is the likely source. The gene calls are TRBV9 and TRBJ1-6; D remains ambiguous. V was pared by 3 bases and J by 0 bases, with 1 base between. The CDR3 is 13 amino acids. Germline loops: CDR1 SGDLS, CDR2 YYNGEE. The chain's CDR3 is CASSGSYNSPLHS. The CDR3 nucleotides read TGTGCCAGCAGCGGCTCCTATAATTCACCCCTCCACTCT.

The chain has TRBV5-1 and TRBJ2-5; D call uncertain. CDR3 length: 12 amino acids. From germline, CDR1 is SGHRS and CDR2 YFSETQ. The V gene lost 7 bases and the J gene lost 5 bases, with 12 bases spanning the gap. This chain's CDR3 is CASQDGFETQYF. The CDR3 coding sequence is TGCGCCAGCCAAGATGGGTTTGAGACCCAGTACTTC.

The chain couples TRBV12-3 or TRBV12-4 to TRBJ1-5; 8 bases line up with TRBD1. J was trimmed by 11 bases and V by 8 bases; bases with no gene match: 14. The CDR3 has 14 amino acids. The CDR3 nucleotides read TGTGCCAGCTCTAGGGGACAGGCTAGTGTGGCCCAGCATTTT. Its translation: CASSRGQASVAQHF.

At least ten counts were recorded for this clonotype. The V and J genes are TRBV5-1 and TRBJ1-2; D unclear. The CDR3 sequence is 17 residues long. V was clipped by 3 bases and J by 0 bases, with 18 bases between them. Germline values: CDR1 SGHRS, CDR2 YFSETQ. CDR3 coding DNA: TGCGCCAGCAGCTCAGGACCGACCAACTCTCCTAACTATGGCTACACCTTC. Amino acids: CASSSGPTNSPNYGYTF.

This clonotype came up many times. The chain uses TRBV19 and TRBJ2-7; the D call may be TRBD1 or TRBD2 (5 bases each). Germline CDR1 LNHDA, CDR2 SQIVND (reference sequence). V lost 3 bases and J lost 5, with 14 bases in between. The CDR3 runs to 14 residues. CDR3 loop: CASSIQTGTDEQYF. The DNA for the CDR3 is TGTGCCAGTAGTATCCAGACTGGGACCGACGAGCAGTACTTC.

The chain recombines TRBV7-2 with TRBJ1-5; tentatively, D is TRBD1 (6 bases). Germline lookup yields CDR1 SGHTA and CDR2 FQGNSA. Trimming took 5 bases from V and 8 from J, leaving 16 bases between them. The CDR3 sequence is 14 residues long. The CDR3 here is CASSPGAPMEPQHF. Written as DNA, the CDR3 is TGTGCCAGCAGCCCAGGGGCGCCTATGGAGCCCCAGCATTTT.

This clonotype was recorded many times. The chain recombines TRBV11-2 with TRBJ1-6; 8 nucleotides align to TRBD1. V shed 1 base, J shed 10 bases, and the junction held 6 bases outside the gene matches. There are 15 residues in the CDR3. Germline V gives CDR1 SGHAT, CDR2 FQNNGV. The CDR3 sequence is CASSLVAGTGSPLHF. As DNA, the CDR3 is TGTGCCAGCAGCTTAGTGGCAGGGACAGGATCACCCCTCCACTTT.

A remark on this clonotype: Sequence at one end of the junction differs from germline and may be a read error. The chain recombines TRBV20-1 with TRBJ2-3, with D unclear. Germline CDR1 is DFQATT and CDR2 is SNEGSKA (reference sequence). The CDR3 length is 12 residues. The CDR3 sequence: CSAGISTDTHYF. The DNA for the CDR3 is TGCAGTGCTGGTATCAGCACAGATACGCATTATTTT.